Shown below are 8 T cell receptor beta chains from a single sample sequenced in a study of OX40 agonist ivuxolimab in advanced cancers. Sequencing was performed with immunoSEQ multiplex PCR; in TCRdb, only in-frame clones are kept and a portion is missing. Here the sample spans around 69,000 clones, 65% to 90% being singletons. Source: CD4+ or CD8+ T cells sorted from blood, taken in a trial of the OX40 agonist ivuxolimab. These receptors came from an adult with an advanced solid tumor such as melanoma, head and neck, liver or kidney cancer.

The rearrangement links TRBV10-3 to TRBJ2-3; possibly TRBD1 for D (5 bases). Germline-derived CDR1 and CDR2 are ENHRY and SYGVKD. The CDR3 spans 14 residues. The V and J ends lost 4 bases and 0 bases respectively, with 8 bases between them. For the CDR3, the DNA is TGTGCCATCAGTGGGGGCCTTAGCACAGATACGCAGTATTTT. It translates to CAISGGLSTDTQYF.

Turning to this clone: Compared with germline, one end of the junction differs, possibly owing to a read error. The rearrangement uses TRBV7-7 and TRBJ2-5, with D uncertain. CDR1 SSHAT and CDR2 FNYEAQ come from the germline V gene (reference sequence). This CDR3 region has 15 residues. The CDR3 DNA reads as TGTGCTAGCAGCTTGCTTTCGACGCTCCAAGAGGTCCAGTACTTC. This sequence encodes CASSLLSTLQEVQYF.

V gene TRBV19 combines with J gene TRBJ1-3, with 9 bases matching TRBD1. The junction had 6 bases not matched to a gene; V was cut back by 11 bases and J by 7 bases. Germline V gene sequence: CDR1 LNHDA, CDR2 SQIVND (reference sequence). This CDR3 comprises 12 residues. The CDR3 is CAARDRVNTIYF. CDR3 nucleotide sequence: TGTGCCGCCAGGGACAGGGTGAACACCATATATTTT.

The chain has TRBV7-2 and TRBJ2-1; no clear D. The CDR3 sequence is 16 residues long. The V gene lost 3 bases and the J gene lost 7 bases, with 19 bases spanning the gap. The germline V gene has CDR1 SGHTA and CDR2 FQGNSA. CDR3 region: CASSFALSPTRNEQFF. DNA of the CDR3: TGTGCCAGCAGCTTTGCCCTGTCCCCCACAAGGAATGAGCAGTTCTTC. The full variable domain, in which reference TRBV7-2 and TRBJ2-1 provide the parts outside the CDR3, is GAGVSQSPSNKVTEKGKDVELRCDPISGHTALYWYRQSLGQGLEFLIYFQGNSAPDKSGLPSDRFSAERTGGSVSTLTIQRTQQEDSAVYLCASSFALSPTRNEQFFGPGTRLTVL.

V and J are TRBV12-5 and TRBJ2-7; perhaps TRBD1 as D (5 bases). This CDR3 comprises 14 residues. The V and J ends lost 5 bases and 0 bases respectively, with 11 bases between them. Germline V CDR1 and CDR2: LGHNT, FRNRAP. The CDR3 DNA reads TGTGCTAGTGGTCTCGGACACGGCTCCTACGAGCAGTACTTC. This codes for CASGLGHGSYEQYF.

This chain connects TRBV7-1 to TRBJ1-5; D is ambiguous. TRBV7-1 is recorded as an ORF, its role being uncertain. This CDR3 is built from 13 residues. Trimming took 4 bases from V and 6 from J, leaving 10 bases between them. The CDR3: CASSLGPSQPQHF. DNA of the CDR3: TGTGCCAGCAGCTTAGGTCCTTCTCAGCCCCAGCATTTT.

This clone was recorded a few times. The rearrangement links TRBV7-6 to TRBJ1-3; D gene unclear. Germline V gene data show CDR1 as SGHVS and CDR2 as FNYEAQ. The V and J ends lost 3 bases and 2 bases respectively, with 5 bases between them. The CDR3 spans 13 residues. The CDR3 DNA reads as TGTGCCAGCAGCTTTCCGACTGGAAACACCATATATTTT. This gives the protein CASSFPTGNTIYF.

The chain is built from TRBV4-1 and TRBJ1-1, with unresolved D. The CDR3 consists of 14 residues. The V end lost 1 base, the J end lost 1 base, and 7 bases lay between the germline ends. From germline, CDR1 is MGHRA and CDR2 YSYEKL. The chain's CDR3 is CASSQVGRNTEAFF. The CDR3 DNA follows: TGCGCCAGCAGCCAAGTGGGCAGGAACACTGAAGCTTTCTTT.